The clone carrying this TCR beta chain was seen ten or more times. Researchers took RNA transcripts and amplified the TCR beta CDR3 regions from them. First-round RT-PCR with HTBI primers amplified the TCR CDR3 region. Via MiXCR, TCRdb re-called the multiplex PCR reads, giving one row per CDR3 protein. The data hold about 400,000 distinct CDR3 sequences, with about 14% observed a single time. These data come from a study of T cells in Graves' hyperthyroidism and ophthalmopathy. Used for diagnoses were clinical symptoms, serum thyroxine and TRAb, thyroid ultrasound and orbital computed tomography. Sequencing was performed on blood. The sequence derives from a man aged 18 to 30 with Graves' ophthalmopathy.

The CDR3 DNA sequence: TGTGCCAGCAGTGAAGGACTAGCGGTAAAAGAGACCCAGTACTTC. Its protein product is CASSEGLAVKETQYF. The chain uses TRBV2 and TRBJ2-5; 9 positions agree with TRBD2. There are 15 residues in the CDR3. CDR1 is SNHLY and CDR2 is FYNNEI in the germline V gene. V dropped 1 base and J dropped 3; count of bases not matched to a gene: 3.